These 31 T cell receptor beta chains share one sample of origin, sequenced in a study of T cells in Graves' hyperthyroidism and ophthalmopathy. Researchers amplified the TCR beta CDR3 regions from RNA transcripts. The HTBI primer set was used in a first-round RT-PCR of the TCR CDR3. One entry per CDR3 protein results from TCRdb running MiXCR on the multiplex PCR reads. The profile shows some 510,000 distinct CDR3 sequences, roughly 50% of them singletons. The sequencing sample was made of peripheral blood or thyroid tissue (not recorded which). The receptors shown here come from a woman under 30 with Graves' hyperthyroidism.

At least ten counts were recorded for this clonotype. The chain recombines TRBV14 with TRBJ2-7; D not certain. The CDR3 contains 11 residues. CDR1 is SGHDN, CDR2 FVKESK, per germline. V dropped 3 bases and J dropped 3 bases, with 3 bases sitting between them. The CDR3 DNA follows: TGTGCCAGCAGCCACTACTACGAGCAGTACTTC. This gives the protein CASSHYYEQYF.

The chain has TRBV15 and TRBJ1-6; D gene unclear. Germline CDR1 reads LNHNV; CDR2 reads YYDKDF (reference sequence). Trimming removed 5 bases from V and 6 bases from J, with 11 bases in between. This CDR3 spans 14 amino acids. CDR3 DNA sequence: TGTGCCACCAGCGAGAGGGCAGTTAATTCACCCCTCCACTTT. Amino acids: CATSERAVNSPLHF.

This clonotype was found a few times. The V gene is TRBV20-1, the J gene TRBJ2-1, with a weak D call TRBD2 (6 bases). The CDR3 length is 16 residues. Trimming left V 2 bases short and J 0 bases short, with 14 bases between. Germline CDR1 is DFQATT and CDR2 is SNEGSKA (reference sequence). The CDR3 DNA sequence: TGCAGTGCTAGATCGCAAGCGGGTAGCTCCTACAATGAGCAGTTCTTC. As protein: CSARSQAGSSYNEQFF.

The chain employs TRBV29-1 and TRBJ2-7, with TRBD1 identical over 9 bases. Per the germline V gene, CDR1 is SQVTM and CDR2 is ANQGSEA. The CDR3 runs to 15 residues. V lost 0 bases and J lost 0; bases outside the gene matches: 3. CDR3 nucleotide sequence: TGCAGCGTTGAAGATCGGGACAGGGCCTCCTACGAGCAGTACTTC. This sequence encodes CSVEDRDRASYEQYF.

CDR3 residues: CNQVDQDYGYTF. In DNA, the CDR3 is TGCAACCAAGTCGACCAGGACTATGGCTACACCTTC. The chain joins TRBV29-1 to TRBJ1-2; D gene ambiguous. Germline V gives CDR1 SQVTM, CDR2 ANQGSEA. This CDR3 spans 12 amino acids.

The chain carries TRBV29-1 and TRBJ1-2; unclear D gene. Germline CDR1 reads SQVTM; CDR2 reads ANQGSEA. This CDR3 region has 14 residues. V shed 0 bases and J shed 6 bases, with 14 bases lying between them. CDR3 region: CSVEEIGDRHGYTF. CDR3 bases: TGCAGCGTTGAAGAGATCGGGGATAGGCATGGCTACACCTTC.

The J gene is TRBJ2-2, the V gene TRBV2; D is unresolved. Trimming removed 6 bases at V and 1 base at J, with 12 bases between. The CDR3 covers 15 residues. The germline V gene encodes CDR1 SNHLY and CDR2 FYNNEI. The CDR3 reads CASSYTAENTGELFF. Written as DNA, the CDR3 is TGTGCCAGCAGCTATACGGCTGAGAACACCGGGGAGCTGTTTTTT.

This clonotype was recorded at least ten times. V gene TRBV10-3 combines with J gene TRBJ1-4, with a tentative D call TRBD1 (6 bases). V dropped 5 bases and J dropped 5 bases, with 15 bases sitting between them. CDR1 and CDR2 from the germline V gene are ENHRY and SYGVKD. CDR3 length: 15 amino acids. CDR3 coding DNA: TGTGCCATCAGTAAGACGGACAGTCCGAATGAAAAACTGTTTTTT. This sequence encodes CAISKTDSPNEKLFF.

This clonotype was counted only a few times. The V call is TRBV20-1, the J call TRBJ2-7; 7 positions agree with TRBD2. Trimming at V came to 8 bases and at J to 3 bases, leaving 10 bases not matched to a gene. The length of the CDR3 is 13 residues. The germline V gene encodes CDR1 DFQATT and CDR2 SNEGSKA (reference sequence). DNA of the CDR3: TGCAGTACATACGGCAGGGAGGGCTACGAGCAGTACTTC. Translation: CSTYGREGYEQYF.

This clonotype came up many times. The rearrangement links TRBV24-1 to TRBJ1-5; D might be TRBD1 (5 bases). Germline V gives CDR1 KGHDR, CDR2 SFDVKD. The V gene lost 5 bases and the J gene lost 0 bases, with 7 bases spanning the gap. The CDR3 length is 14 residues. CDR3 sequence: CATSVGGSNQPQHF. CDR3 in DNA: TGTGCCACCAGTGTTGGGGGTAGCAATCAGCCCCAGCATTTT.

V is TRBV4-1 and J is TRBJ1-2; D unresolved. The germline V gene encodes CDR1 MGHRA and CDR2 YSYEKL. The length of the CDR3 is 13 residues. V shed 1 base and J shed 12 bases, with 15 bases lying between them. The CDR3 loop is CASSQGLGAGNTF. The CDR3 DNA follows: TGCGCCAGCAGCCAAGGGTTGGGAGCTGGAAACACCTTC.

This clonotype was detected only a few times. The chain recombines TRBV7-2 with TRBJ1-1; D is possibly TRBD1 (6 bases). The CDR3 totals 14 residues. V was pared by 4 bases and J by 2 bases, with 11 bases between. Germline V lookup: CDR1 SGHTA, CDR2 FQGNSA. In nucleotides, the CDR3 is TGTGCCAGCAGCTCATACAGGGCCAACACTGAAGCTTTCTTT. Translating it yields CASSSYRANTEAFF.

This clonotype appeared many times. The CDR3 region has the DNA TGTGCCAGCAGCTTAGTTGGGGAGTTGGCTGAAGCTTTCTTT. The encoded protein is CASSLVGELAEAFF. The gene calls are TRBV7-2 and TRBJ1-1; D gene uncertain. Trimming removed 1 base from V and 6 bases from J, with 12 bases in between. Germline V gives CDR1 SGHTA, CDR2 FQGNSA. The CDR3 length is 14 residues.

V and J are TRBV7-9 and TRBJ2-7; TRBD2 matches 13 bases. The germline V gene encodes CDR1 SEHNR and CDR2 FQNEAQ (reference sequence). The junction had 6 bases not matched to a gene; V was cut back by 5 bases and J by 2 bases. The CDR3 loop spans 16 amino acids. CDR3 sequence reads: CASSLWTSGRTYEQYF. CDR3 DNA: TGTGCCAGCAGCCTCTGGACTAGCGGGAGAACCTACGAGCAGTACTTC.

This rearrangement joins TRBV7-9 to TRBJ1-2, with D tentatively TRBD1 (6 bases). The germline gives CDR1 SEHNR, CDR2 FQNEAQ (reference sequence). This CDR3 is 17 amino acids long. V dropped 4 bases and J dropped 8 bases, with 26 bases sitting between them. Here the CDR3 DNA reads TGTGCCAGCAGCTCCTATCCTCAACCCGCGGGGGCCATAGGCTACACCTTC. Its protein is CASSSYPQPAGAIGYTF.

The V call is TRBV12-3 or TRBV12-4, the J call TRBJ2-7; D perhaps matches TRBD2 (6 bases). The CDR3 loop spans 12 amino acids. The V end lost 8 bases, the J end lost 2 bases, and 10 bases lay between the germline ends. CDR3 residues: CASASGAYEQYF. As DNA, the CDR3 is TGTGCCAGCGCTTCGGGAGCCTACGAGCAGTACTTC.

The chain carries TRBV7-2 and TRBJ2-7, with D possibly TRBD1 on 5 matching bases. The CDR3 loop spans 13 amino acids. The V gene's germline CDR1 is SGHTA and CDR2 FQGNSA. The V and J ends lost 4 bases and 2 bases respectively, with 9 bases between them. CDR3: CASSWGMAYEQYF. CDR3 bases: TGTGCCAGCAGCTGGGGCATGGCCTACGAGCAGTACTTC.

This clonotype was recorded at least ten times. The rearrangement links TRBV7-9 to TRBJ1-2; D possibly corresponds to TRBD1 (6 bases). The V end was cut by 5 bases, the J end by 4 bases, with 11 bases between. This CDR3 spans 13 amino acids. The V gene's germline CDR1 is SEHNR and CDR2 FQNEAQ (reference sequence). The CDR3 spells CASSPGGRYGYTF. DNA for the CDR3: TGTGCCAGCAGCCCGGGGGGCCGCTATGGCTACACCTTC.

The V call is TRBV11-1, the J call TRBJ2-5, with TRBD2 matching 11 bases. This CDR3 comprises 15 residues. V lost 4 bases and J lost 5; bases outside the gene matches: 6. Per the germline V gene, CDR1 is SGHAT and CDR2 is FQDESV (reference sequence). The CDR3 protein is CASSYSGRDYETQYF. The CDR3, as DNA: TGTGCCAGCAGCTATAGCGGGAGGGACTACGAGACCCAGTACTTC.

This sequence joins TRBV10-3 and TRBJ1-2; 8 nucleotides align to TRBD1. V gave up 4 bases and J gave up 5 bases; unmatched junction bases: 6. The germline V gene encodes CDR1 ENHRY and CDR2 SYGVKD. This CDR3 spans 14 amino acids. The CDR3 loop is CAISGETGAYGYTF. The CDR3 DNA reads TGTGCCATCAGTGGTGAGACAGGGGCGTATGGCTACACCTTC.

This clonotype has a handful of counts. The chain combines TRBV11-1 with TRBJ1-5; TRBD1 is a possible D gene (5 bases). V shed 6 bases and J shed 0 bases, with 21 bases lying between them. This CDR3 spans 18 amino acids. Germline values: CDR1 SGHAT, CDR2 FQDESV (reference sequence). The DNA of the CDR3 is TGTGCCAGCAGTTCAGGGAGGGCGGGAGAATATAGCAATCAGCCCCAGCATTTT. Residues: CASSSGRAGEYSNQPQHF.

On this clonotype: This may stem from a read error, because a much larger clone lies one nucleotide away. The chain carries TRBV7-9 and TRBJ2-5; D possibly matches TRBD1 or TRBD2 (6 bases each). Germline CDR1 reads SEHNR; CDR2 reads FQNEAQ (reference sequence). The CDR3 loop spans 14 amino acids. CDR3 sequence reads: CASSSDGGQGTQYF. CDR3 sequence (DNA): TGTGCCAGCAGCTCGGACGGGGGACAAGGGACCCAGTACTTC.

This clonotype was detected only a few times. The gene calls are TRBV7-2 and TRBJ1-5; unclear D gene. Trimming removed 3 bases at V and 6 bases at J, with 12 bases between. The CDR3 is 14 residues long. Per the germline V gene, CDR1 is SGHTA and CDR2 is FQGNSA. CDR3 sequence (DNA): TGTGCCAGCAGCTTCGGTAGGGAGCCTCAGCCCCAGCATTTT. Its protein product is CASSFGREPQPQHF.

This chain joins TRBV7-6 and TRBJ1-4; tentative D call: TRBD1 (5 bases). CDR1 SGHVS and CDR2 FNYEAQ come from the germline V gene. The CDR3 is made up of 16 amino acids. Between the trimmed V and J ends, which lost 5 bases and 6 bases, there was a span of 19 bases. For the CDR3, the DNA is TGTGCCAGCAGCCCCTTCCTGGTGAGGGGAGATGAAAAACTGTTTTTT. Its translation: CASSPFLVRGDEKLFF. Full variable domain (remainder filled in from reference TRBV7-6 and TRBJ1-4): GAGVSQSPRYKVTKRGQDVALRCDPISGHVSLYWYRQALGQGPEFLTYFNYEAQQDKSGLPNDRFSAERPEGSISTLTIQRTEQRDSAMYRCASSPFLVRGDEKLFFGSGTQLSVL.

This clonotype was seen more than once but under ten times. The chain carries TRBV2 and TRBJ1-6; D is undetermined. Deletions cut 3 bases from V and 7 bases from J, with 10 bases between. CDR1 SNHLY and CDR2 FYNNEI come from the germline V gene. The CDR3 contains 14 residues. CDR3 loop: CASSDGPDNSPLHF. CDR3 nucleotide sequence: TGTGCCAGCAGTGACGGCCCGGACAATTCACCCCTCCACTTT.

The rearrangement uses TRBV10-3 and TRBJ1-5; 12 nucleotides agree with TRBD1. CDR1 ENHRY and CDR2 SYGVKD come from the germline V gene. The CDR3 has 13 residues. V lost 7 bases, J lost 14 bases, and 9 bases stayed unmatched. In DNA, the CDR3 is TGTGCCATCACCTCCGGGACAGGGGGCAATGAGCATTTT. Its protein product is CAITSGTGGNEHF.

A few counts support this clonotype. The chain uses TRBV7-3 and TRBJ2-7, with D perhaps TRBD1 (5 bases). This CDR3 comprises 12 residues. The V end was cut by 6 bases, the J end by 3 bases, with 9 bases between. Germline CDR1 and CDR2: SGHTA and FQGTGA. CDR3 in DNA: TGTGCCAGCAGGGACGACAGCTACGAGCAGTACTTC. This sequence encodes CASRDDSYEQYF.

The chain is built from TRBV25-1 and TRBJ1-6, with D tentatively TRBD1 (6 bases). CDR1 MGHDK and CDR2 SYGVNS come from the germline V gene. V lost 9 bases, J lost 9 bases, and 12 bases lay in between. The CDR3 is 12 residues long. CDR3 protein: CASYREGSPLHF. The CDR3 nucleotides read TGTGCCAGTTACAGGGAAGGTTCACCCCTCCACTTT. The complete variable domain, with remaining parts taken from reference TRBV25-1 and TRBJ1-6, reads EADIYQTPRYLVIGTGKKITLECSQTMGHDKMYWYQQDPGMELHLIHYSYGVNSTEKGDLSSESTVSRIRTEHFPLTLESARPSHTSQYLCASYREGSPLHFGNGTRLTVT.

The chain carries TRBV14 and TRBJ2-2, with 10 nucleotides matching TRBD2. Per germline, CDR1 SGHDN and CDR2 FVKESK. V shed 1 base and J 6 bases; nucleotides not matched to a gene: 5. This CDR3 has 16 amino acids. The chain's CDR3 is CASSQAGLALAGELFF. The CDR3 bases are TGTGCCAGCAGCCAAGCGGGACTAGCGTTAGCCGGGGAGCTGTTTTTT.

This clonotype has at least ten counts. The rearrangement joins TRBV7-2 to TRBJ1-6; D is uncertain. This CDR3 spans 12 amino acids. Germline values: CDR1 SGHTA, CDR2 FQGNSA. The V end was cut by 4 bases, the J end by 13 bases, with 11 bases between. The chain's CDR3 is CASSSFLVPLHF. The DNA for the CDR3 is TGTGCCAGCAGCTCGTTTCTCGTGCCCCTCCACTTT.

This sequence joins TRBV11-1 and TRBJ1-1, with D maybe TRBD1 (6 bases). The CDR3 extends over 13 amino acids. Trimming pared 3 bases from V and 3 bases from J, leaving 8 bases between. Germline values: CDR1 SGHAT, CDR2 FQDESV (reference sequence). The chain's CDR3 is CASSFGQHTEAFF. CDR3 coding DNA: TGTGCCAGCAGCTTCGGACAGCACACTGAAGCTTTCTTT.